The 14 T cell receptor beta chains reported below all come from one sample, sequenced in a study of blood T cell repertoires in COVID-19. Sequencing was performed with immunoSEQ multiplex PCR; in TCRdb, only in-frame clones are kept and a portion is missing. The sample yields 72,000 or so clones, 75% to 90% seen once. The sequenced sample was peripheral blood. These receptors were taken from a woman of 80 years or more with active or convalescent COVID-19.

This chain uses TRBV19 with TRBJ1-4; 7 positions match TRBD1. The length of the CDR3 is 18 residues. V shed 6 bases and J 5 bases; nucleotides not matched to a gene: 18. Germline assignment: CDR1 LNHDA and CDR2 SQIVND (reference sequence). The CDR3 DNA follows: TGTGCCAGTAGATCCGGGACAGCCTGGGGGCGGAAGAATGAAAAACTGTTTTTT. It encodes CASRSGTAWGRKNEKLFF.

The V and J genes are TRBV7-2 and TRBJ1-1, with 7 bases identical to TRBD1. Trimming took 2 bases from V and 1 from J; bases not matched to a gene: 4. The CDR3 is 15 residues long. The germline gives CDR1 SGHTA, CDR2 FQGNSA. DNA of the CDR3: TGTGCCAGCAGCTTAATAGGGACAGAGAACACTGAAGCTTTCTTT. The encoded protein is CASSLIGTENTEAFF.

The chain couples TRBV9 to TRBJ2-1, with D unresolved. V gave up 3 bases and J gave up 0 bases, with 10 bases separating them. Germline V gives CDR1 SGDLS, CDR2 YYNGEE. This CDR3 region has 15 residues. CDR3 DNA: TGTGCCAGCAGCGAGGAGCGCGGCTCCTACAATGAGCAGTTCTTC. Its protein product is CASSEERGSYNEQFF. The whole variable domain, remainder taken from reference TRBV9 and TRBJ2-1, is DSGVTQTPKHLITATGQRVTLRCSPRSGDLSVYWYQQSLDQGLQFLIQYYNGEERAKGNILERFSAQQFPDLHSELNLSSLELGDSALYFCASSEERGSYNEQFFGPGTRLTVL.

V gene TRBV5-4 combines with J gene TRBJ2-7, with D possibly matching TRBD1 (6 bases). CDR1 is SGHNT, CDR2 YYREEE, per germline (reference sequence). Trimming shortened V by 4 bases and J by 2 bases, and 10 bases separated the two germline ends. The CDR3 is 13 amino acids. In DNA, the CDR3 is TGTGCCAGCAGCCCGGGACAAACCTACGAGCAGTACTTC. It codes for CASSPGQTYEQYF.

The V gene is TRBV1, the J gene TRBJ2-7; TRBD2 reflects the table's D call only, with no check against the DNA. TRBV1 is labeled a pseudogene. The CDR3 runs 18 residues. Here the CDR3 DNA reads TGCACCAGCAGCCAAGAAGGCGGGGGGCGCTCCTATCCCTACGAGCAGTACTTC. Translated, it gives CTSSQEGGGRSYPYEQYF.

V and J are TRBV7-3 and TRBJ2-1; D uncertain. Between the trimmed V and J ends, which lost 4 bases and 0 bases, there was a span of 13 bases. In germline, CDR1 is SGHTA, CDR2 FQGTGA. The CDR3 is 16 amino acids. The CDR3 coding sequence is TGTGCCAGCAGCTCCTCGGGTGTGAGCTCCTACAATGAGCAGTTCTTC. This codes for CASSSSGVSSYNEQFF.

The CDR3 loop is CASSLASHQETQYF. The CDR3 region has the DNA TGTGCCAGCAGCTTGGCTAGCCACCAAGAGACCCAGTACTTC. V and J are TRBV7-9 and TRBJ2-5; D is possibly TRBD2 (5 bases). The V and J ends lost 3 bases and 0 bases respectively, with 8 bases between them. The CDR3 consists of 14 residues. Germline V gene lookup returns CDR1 SEHNR and CDR2 FQNEAQ (reference sequence). The complete variable domain, with remaining parts taken from reference TRBV7-9 and TRBJ2-5, reads DTGVSQNPRHKITKRGQNVTFRCDPISEHNRLYWYRQTLGQGPEFLTYFQNEAQLEKSRLLSDRFSAERPKGSFSTLEIQRTEQGDSAMYLCASSLASHQETQYFGPGTRLLVL.

This clone was seen a single time. The chain couples TRBV7-6 to TRBJ2-5; D possibly corresponds to TRBD2 (6 bases). Germline loops: CDR1 SGHVS, CDR2 FNYEAQ. V dropped 2 bases and J dropped 1 base, with 11 bases sitting between them. The CDR3 is 15 residues long. The CDR3 nucleotides are TGTGCCAGCAGCTTAAGGTCGACTAGCCAAGAGACCCAGTACTTC. This gives the protein CASSLRSTSQETQYF.

The chain has TRBV3-1 (or the pseudogene TRBV3-2) and TRBJ1-1; weak D call: TRBD1 (6 bases). This CDR3 has 15 amino acids. From germline, CDR1 is LGHDT and CDR2 YNNKEL (reference sequence). Trimming pared 0 bases from V and 4 bases from J, leaving 12 bases between. The CDR3 DNA reads TGTGCCAGCAGCCAAGAAGGTCAGGGGCGCACTGAAGCTTTCTTT. This sequence encodes CASSQEGQGRTEAFF.

V gene TRBV5-6 combines with J gene TRBJ2-3; 8 bases map to TRBD2. The CDR3 consists of 15 residues. The trim removed 2 bases at V and 0 bases at J, leaving 2 bases unmatched. Germline V gene data show CDR1 as SGHDT and CDR2 as YYEEEE. CDR3 coding DNA: TGTGCCAGCAGCTTCGGCGGGGGGAGCACAGATACGCAGTATTTT. This codes for CASSFGGGSTDTQYF.

The J gene is TRBJ2-7, the V gene TRBV3-1 (or the pseudogene TRBV3-2); D gene ambiguous. CDR1 LGHDT and CDR2 YNNKEL come from the germline V gene (reference sequence). Trimming cost V 1 base and J 1 base, with 5 bases left between them. The CDR3 is made up of 13 amino acids. The CDR3 spells CASSQAGSYEQYF. CDR3 nucleotides: TGTGCCAGCAGCCAAGCGGGTTCCTACGAGCAGTACTTC.

This sequence joins TRBV20-1 and TRBJ2-7, with 9 bases lining up with TRBD1. The V segment lost 3 bases and the J segment 5 bases; nucleotides outside the gene matches: 8. There are 14 residues in the CDR3. Germline V gene data show CDR1 as DFQATT and CDR2 as SNEGSKA (reference sequence). Here the CDR3 DNA reads TGCAGTGCTAGTCTCGGGACAGGGTCTCACGAGCAGTACTTC. It translates to CSASLGTGSHEQYF.

This clone has just one count. CDR3 amino acids: CASMQAGPDTQYF. The CDR3 DNA reads TGTGCCAGCATGCAAGCGGGGCCAGATACGCAGTATTTT. The gene calls are TRBV12-3 or TRBV12-4 and TRBJ2-3; 7 nucleotides agree with TRBD2. The J segment lost 4 bases and the V segment lost 7 bases, leaving 5 bases of the junction unmatched. There are 13 residues in the CDR3.

For this clone: A read error may account for a junction end that differs from germline. The V gene is TRBV6-2 or TRBV6-3, the J gene TRBJ1-1; D gene unclear. Per germline, CDR1 MNHEY and CDR2 SVGEGT. The CDR3 covers 13 residues. DNA of the CDR3: TGTGCCAGCAGTTATTACCAGAACGCTGAAGCTTTCTTT. It codes for CASSYYQNAEAFF.